The table lists the clone carrying this TCR beta chain with many counts. Antigen specificity is unknown. V lost 5 bases, J lost 5 bases, and 4 bases stayed unmatched. Germline lookup yields CDR1 SGHVS and CDR2 FQNEAQ. CDR3 size: 14 residues. This specimen comes from a study of T cell repertoires in cytomegalovirus infection. The wider study: Recently identified HLA-C-restricted CMV epitopes were used, and well-studied HLA-B-restricted CMV epitopes were used as well.

One entry per CDR3 protein, called by TCRdb with MiXCR from the reads. Seen here are roughly 990,000 distinct CDR3 sequences, approximately 31% observed once, and the top ten hold roughly 13%. Study results and caveats: The ex vivo response was dominated by HLA-C-restricted CMV-specific TCR beta clonotypes.

This TCR came from a human donor in good health (CMV status not recorded). Some clones in this sample may be carry-over from other donors' samples. This sample comprised cultured CD8+ T cells from PBMCs, obtained from culture after CMV antigen stimulation. The chain links TRBV7-8 to TRBJ1-2; TRBD1 matches at 11 bases. The CDR3 region is CASSGGQGGYGYTF. CDR3 nucleotides: TGTGCCAGCAGCGGGGGACAGGGGGGTTATGGCTACACCTTC.